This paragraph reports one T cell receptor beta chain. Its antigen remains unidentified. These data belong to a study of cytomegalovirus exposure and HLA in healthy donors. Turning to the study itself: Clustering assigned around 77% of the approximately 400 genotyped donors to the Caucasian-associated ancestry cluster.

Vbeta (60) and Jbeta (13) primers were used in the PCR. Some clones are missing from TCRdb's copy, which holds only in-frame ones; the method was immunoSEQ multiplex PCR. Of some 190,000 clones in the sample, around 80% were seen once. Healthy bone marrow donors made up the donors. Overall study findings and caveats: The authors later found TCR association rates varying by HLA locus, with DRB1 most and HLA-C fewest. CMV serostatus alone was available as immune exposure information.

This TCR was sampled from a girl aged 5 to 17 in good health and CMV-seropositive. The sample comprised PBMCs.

DNA for the CDR3: TGTGCCAGCAGGTCCTTTTTTAGCGGGAGAGAACTCACAGATACGCAGTATTTT. This encodes CASRSFFSGRELTDTQYF. The chain is built from TRBV11-2 and TRBJ2-3, with 9 bases that match TRBD2. This CDR3 has 18 residues. Germline trimming cut 6 bases from V and 2 bases from J; bases unmatched to any gene: 15. CDR1 and CDR2 (germline): SGHAT, FQNNGV.